The 24 T cell receptor beta chains below all came from one sample that was sequenced in a study of shared clonotypes between healthy human individuals. Only in-frame clones appear in the TCRdb table, and some are missing; sequencing was by immunoSEQ multiplex PCR. The table includes hundreds of thousands of clones, approximately 95% detected once. Cells designated naive CD8 were CD45RO-negative and were positively selected for CCR7, with terminally differentiated effector memory CD45RA+ cells excluded. Material for sequencing was naive CD8+ T cells sorted from blood. These receptors came from a woman in her twenties or thirties in good health.

The V call is TRBV2, the J call TRBJ1-2; weak D call: TRBD1 (5 bases). This CDR3 comprises 14 residues. V was pared by 6 bases and J by 0 bases, with 11 bases between. Germline values: CDR1 SNHLY, CDR2 FYNNEI. In nucleotides, the CDR3 is TGTGCCAGCAGGGGACGGACCCCTAACTATGGCTACACCTTC. As protein: CASRGRTPNYGYTF.

This clone appeared a single time. The chain combines TRBV2 with TRBJ2-7; perhaps TRBD2 as D (5 bases). The CDR3 consists of 12 residues. V was trimmed by 8 bases and J by 9 bases, leaving 17 bases between them. Germline V gene lookup returns CDR1 SNHLY and CDR2 FYNNEI. DNA for the CDR3: TGTGCCAGCGGCGGGCAAGATCGGTGGCAGTACTTC. It specifies CASGGQDRWQYF.

The genes are TRBV27 and TRBJ1-1; the D gene is possibly TRBD1 (6 bases). In germline, CDR1 is MNHEY, CDR2 SMNVEV (reference sequence). The V and J ends lost 3 bases and 7 bases respectively, with 12 bases between them. The CDR3 spans 13 residues. CDR3 region: CASSLLDSREAFF. The CDR3 DNA reads TGTGCCAGCAGTTTGTTGGACAGCCGTGAAGCTTTCTTT.

The chain combines TRBV27 with TRBJ2-1, with 9 bases matching TRBD2. The CDR3 loop spans 14 amino acids. The V gene end was trimmed by 5 bases and the J gene end by 5 bases; junction bases not matched to a gene: 4. Germline values: CDR1 MNHEY, CDR2 SMNVEV (reference sequence). CDR3: CASSMTSGNNEQFF. For the CDR3, the DNA is TGTGCCAGCAGTATGACTAGCGGTAACAATGAGCAGTTCTTC.

V and J are TRBV27 and TRBJ2-1, with TRBD2 matching 8 bases. CDR1 MNHEY and CDR2 SMNVEV come from the germline V gene (reference sequence). The CDR3 extends over 16 amino acids. V was clipped by 5 bases and J by 5 bases; unmatched bases: 11. The CDR3 loop is CASSPLRGRLNNEQFF. In DNA form, the CDR3 reads TGTGCCAGCAGTCCCCTTCGCGGGAGGCTCAACAATGAGCAGTTCTTC.

The chain uses TRBV4-2 and TRBJ2-5; a possible D gene is TRBD1 (5 bases). The J call may be incorrect, as the DNA end agrees better with TRBJ2-7. The CDR3 has 14 residues. Germline V gene lookup returns CDR1 LGHNA and CDR2 YNFKEQ. CDR3 protein: CASSQEGEGYEQYF. CDR3 nucleotides: TGTGCCAGCAGCCAAGAAGGGGAAGGGTACGAGCAGTACTTC.

This chain joins TRBV19 and TRBJ1-2; D might be TRBD1 (6 bases). CDR1 and CDR2 (germline): LNHDA, SQIVND (reference sequence). The V gene lost 6 bases and the J gene lost 5 bases, with 13 bases spanning the gap. The CDR3 length is 13 residues. CDR3 sequence (DNA): TGTGCCAGTAGACTACAGGGAAGTTATGGCTACACCTTC. Protein: CASRLQGSYGYTF.

This clone was observed a single time. The V gene is TRBV7-8, the J gene TRBJ2-5; a possible D gene is TRBD2 (5 bases). Germline assignment: CDR1 SGHVS and CDR2 FQNEAQ. The CDR3 loop spans 14 amino acids. Trimming shortened V by 3 bases and J by 3 bases, and 11 bases separated the two germline ends. In DNA form, the CDR3 reads TGTGCCAGCAGCTTGCGGGTTTTGAAAGAGACCCAGTACTTC. It yields the protein CASSLRVLKETQYF.

This chain connects TRBV28 to TRBJ1-5, with 7 bases matching TRBD1. Trimming took 6 bases from V and 3 from J; bases not matched to a gene: 8. Germline V CDR1 and CDR2: MDHEN, SYDVKM. CDR3 length: 15 amino acids. CDR3 DNA sequence: TGTGCCAGCAGAAGACCGGGACAGTCCAATCAGCCCCAGCATTTT. It translates to CASRRPGQSNQPQHF.

The J gene is TRBJ2-7, the V gene TRBV11-2, with D hard to call. V dropped 3 bases and J dropped 2 bases, with 8 bases sitting between them. The germline CDR1 and CDR2 sequences are SGHAT and FQNNGV. The CDR3 runs 13 residues. The CDR3 nucleotides are TGTGCCAGCAGCTTTAGGAATGCCTACGAGCAGTACTTC. Encoded protein: CASSFRNAYEQYF.

The chain carries TRBV28 and TRBJ2-7; 7 nucleotides agree with TRBD2. V was clipped by 4 bases and J by 3 bases; unmatched bases: 9. The CDR3 is made up of 15 amino acids. Germline CDR1 MDHEN, CDR2 SYDVKM. CDR3 sequence: CASSSARETFYEQYF. CDR3 DNA: TGTGCCAGCAGTTCCGCGCGGGAGACCTTCTACGAGCAGTACTTC.

The rearrangement joins TRBV12-1 to TRBJ1-3. TRBV12-1 constitutes a pseudogene. This CDR3 region has 16 residues. The CDR3 DNA reads TGTGCCAGCAGCTCATGGGACCCCCAGTCTGGAAACACCATATATTTT. Its protein product is CASSSWDPQSGNTIYF.

The chain carries TRBV28 and TRBJ1-3; no firm D call. The CDR3 is made up of 12 amino acids. With 2 bases removed from V and 8 bases from J, the gap between germline ends came to 7 bases. CDR1 is MDHEN and CDR2 is SYDVKM in the germline V gene. The CDR3 reads CASSLEGYTIYF. The DNA of the CDR3 is TGTGCCAGCAGTTTAGAGGGTTACACCATATATTTT.

CDR3: CASSRKDRGDMNEQFF. The DNA of the CDR3 is TGTGCCAGCAGCCGGAAGGACAGGGGTGATATGAATGAGCAGTTCTTC. This chain joins TRBV7-9 and TRBJ2-1; 9 positions agree with TRBD1. The CDR3 runs to 16 residues. Trimming cost V 5 bases and J 7 bases; bases outside gene matches: 12. Germline CDR1 is SEHNR and CDR2 is FQNEAQ (reference sequence). Drawing the rest from reference TRBV7-9 and TRBJ2-1, the complete variable domain is DTGVSQNPRHKITKRGQNVTFRCDPISEHNRLYWYRQTLGQGPEFLTYFQNEAQLEKSRLLSDRFSAERPKGSFSTLEIQRTEQGDSAMYLCASSRKDRGDMNEQFFGPGTRLTVL.

The rearrangement joins TRBV19 to TRBJ2-1, with D possibly TRBD2 on 5 matching bases. The CDR3 totals 14 residues. The V end lost 3 bases, the J end lost 9 bases, and 15 bases lay between the germline ends. Per the germline V gene, CDR1 is LNHDA and CDR2 is SQIVND (reference sequence). CDR3 sequence reads: CASSIGLAVGEQFF. In DNA, the CDR3 is TGTGCCAGTAGTATTGGTCTAGCCGTAGGTGAGCAGTTCTTC.

The chain carries TRBV27 and TRBJ2-3, with 8 bases that match TRBD1. The ends lost 6 bases at V and 1 base at J; junction bases unmatched: 6. This CDR3 has 15 amino acids. Germline CDR1 is MNHEY and CDR2 is SMNVEV (reference sequence). CDR3 sequence reads: CASSPGGGRTDTQYF. DNA for the CDR3: TGTGCCAGCAGCCCAGGGGGCGGGCGCACAGATACGCAGTATTTT.

The chain joins TRBV28 to TRBJ2-4; the match to TRBD1 covers 10 bases. The CDR3 totals 14 residues. After removal of 6 bases from V and 15 bases from J, the junction contained 14 bases not matched to a gene. Germline CDR1 reads MDHEN; CDR2 reads SYDVKM. The CDR3 DNA follows: TGTGCCAGCAGGCCATCACCCTATGGACAGGGGGGGTACTTC. It specifies CASRPSPYGQGGYF.

This clone was counted a single time. V is TRBV11-2 and J is TRBJ2-5; no reliable D call. Germline V CDR1 and CDR2: SGHAT, FQNNGV. V was shortened by 3 bases and J by 0 bases, with 14 bases between the two germline ends. CDR3 size: 16 residues. The CDR3 region has the DNA TGTGCCAGCAGCTTGGTCCCAGAAACGTACCAAGAGACCCAGTACTTC. Translated: CASSLVPETYQETQYF. The full variable domain, its missing parts supplied by reference TRBV11-2 and TRBJ2-5, is EAGVAQSPRYKIIEKRQSVAFWCNPISGHATLYWYQQILGQGPKLLIQFQNNGVVDDSQLPKDRFSAERLKGVDSTLKIQPAKLEDSAVYLCASSLVPETYQETQYFGPGTRLLVL.

The rearrangement joins TRBV10-3 to TRBJ1-2; TRBD1 is a possible D gene (5 bases). CDR3 length: 14 residues. V lost 10 bases and J lost 7, with 22 bases in between. Looked up from germline, CDR1 is ENHRY and CDR2 is SYGVKD. The CDR3 DNA is TGTGCCACCGGCTCGACAGACGGTGAGGGTGGCTACACCTTC. It is translated as CATGSTDGEGGYTF.

This sequence joins TRBV6-5 and TRBJ2-2; TRBD2 might be the D (5 bases). Germline V gene data show CDR1 as MNHEY and CDR2 as SVGAGI. This CDR3 region has 15 residues. V dropped 2 bases and J dropped 4 bases, with 11 bases sitting between them. The CDR3 sequence: CASSYGYEGTGELFF. CDR3 DNA sequence: TGTGCCAGCAGTTACGGATATGAGGGCACCGGGGAGCTGTTTTTT.

On this clone itself: Other nucleotide sequences from this sample produce the same CDR3. V usage is TRBV7-9 and J usage is TRBJ2-7, with no clear D. Germline loops: CDR1 SEHNR, CDR2 FQNEAQ (reference sequence). The V end was cut by 1 base, the J end by 0 bases, with 7 bases between. The CDR3 covers 14 residues. The CDR3 loop reads CASSLGQSSYEQYF. The CDR3 nucleotides are TGTGCCAGCAGCTTAGGGCAGAGCTCCTACGAGCAGTACTTC.

The chain joins TRBV6-5 to TRBJ2-7; 7 positions match TRBD1. The CDR3 is 14 residues long. Unmatched junction bases numbered 6, after V lost 7 bases and J lost 0 bases. Germline V gene sequence: CDR1 MNHEY, CDR2 SVGAGI. This CDR3 is CASMEDRSSYEQYF. The CDR3 nucleotides read TGTGCCAGCATGGAGGACAGGAGCTCCTACGAGCAGTACTTC.

V gene TRBV27 combines with J gene TRBJ2-1; 14 bases align to TRBD2. The V segment lost 5 bases and the J segment 9 bases; nucleotides outside the gene matches: 6. Germline CDR1 MNHEY, CDR2 SMNVEV (reference sequence). This CDR3 spans 15 amino acids. CDR3 loop: CASSTGTSGSREQFF. CDR3 nucleotide sequence: TGTGCCAGCAGTACCGGGACTAGCGGGAGTCGTGAGCAGTTCTTC.

This chain joins TRBV28 and TRBJ1-5; maybe TRBD1 (6 bases). V lost 6 bases to trimming and J lost 0 bases, with 15 bases between them. The CDR3 runs to 16 residues. Germline CDR1 and CDR2: MDHEN and SYDVKM. DNA of the CDR3: TGTGCCAGCAGGGATTGGGGGCCTGATAGCAATCAGCCCCAGCATTTT. Its translation is CASRDWGPDSNQPQHF.